This T cell receptor beta chain emerged from a study of OX40 agonist ivuxolimab in advanced cancers. Study conclusions and caveats: More expanded clones were seen, on average, in CD8+ T cells than in CD4+.

The protocol was immunoSEQ multiplex PCR, while the TCRdb copy is restricted to in-frame clones and leaves out a portion. The sample records tens of thousands of clones, around nine tenths being singletons. Germline V gene sequence: CDR1 SGHDN, CDR2 FVKESK. The CDR3 has 15 residues. Trimming at V came to 1 base and at J to 8 bases, leaving 6 bases not matched to a gene. Autoimmune disease history or systemic immunosuppression meant exclusion. Regarding this clone: Its matching antigen is unknown.

The sequencing used CD4+ or CD8+ T cells sorted from blood, collected in a trial of the OX40 agonist ivuxolimab. The clonotype comes from an adult with an advanced solid tumor such as melanoma, head and neck, liver or kidney cancer. The chain employs TRBV14 and TRBJ2-1; TRBD2 matches at 9 bases. Written as DNA, the CDR3 is TGTGCCAGCAGCCAAGTGGCTAGCGGGGCCCATGAGCAGTTCTTC. This gives the protein CASSQVASGAHEQFF.